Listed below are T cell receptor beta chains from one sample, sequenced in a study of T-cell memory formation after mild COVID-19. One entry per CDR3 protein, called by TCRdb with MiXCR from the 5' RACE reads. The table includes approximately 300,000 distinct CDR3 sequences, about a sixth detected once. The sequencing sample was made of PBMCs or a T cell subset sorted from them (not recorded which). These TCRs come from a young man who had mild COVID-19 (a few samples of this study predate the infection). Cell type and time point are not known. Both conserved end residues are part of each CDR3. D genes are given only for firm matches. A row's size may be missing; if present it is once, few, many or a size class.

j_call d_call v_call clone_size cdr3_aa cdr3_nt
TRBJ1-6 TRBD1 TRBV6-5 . CASSIGTGGNSTLHF TGTGCCAGCAGTATCGGGACAGGGGGTAATTCAACCCTCCACTTT
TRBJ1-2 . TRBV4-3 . CASSQDQALANYGYTF TGCGCCAGCAGCCAAGACCAGGCGTTAGCTAACTATGGCTACACCTTC
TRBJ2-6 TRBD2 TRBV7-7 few CASSLFSVSGGSSGANVLTF TGTGCCAGCAGCCTATTTAGCGTTAGCGGGGGTAGCTCTGGGGCCAACGTCCTGACTTTC
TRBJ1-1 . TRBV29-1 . CSVDGGEGTEAFF TGCAGCGTTGACGGGGGAGAAGGCACTGAAGCTTTCTTT
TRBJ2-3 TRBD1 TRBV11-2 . CASSLEGGLKVDTQYF TGTGCCAGCAGCTTAGAAGGGGGCCTCAAGGTGGATACGCAGTATTTT
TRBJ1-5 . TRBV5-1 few CASSLGPGTRQPQHF TGCGCCAGCAGCTTGGGTCCAGGGACCCGCCAGCCCCAGCATTTT
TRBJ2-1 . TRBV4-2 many CASSVNNEQFF TGTGCCAGCAGCGTCAACAATGAGCAGTTCTTC
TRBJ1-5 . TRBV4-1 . CASSQDLRRGSSNQPQHF TGCGCCAGCAGCCAAGATCTTAGGAGGGGGTCTAGCAATCAGCCCCAGCATTTT
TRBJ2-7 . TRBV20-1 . CSARDPGTLTYEQYF TGCAGTGCTAGAGATCCAGGGACTCTAACCTACGAGCAGTACTTC
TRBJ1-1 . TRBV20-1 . CSARDRVLNTEAFF TGCAGTGCTAGAGATCGGGTACTGAACACTGAAGCTTTCTTT
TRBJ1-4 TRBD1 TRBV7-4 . CASSPKRGTGIDEKLFF TGTGCCAGCAGCCCTAAAAGGGGGACAGGGATAGATGAAAAACTGTTTTTT